Shown below are 8 T cell receptor beta chains from a single sample sequenced in a study of OX40 agonist ivuxolimab in advanced cancers. Sequenced by immunoSEQ multiplex PCR; TCRdb stores in-frame clones only, minus some. The table shows around 100,000 clones, with approximately 89% occurring only once. The sample was CD4+ or CD8+ T cells sorted from blood, taken in a trial of the OX40 agonist ivuxolimab. These receptors all stem from an adult with an advanced solid tumor such as melanoma, head and neck, liver or kidney cancer.

The table lists this clone with a few counts. This chain links TRBV9 with TRBJ2-3; 7 nucleotides match TRBD1. The germline V gene has CDR1 SGDLS and CDR2 YYNGEE. There are 15 residues in the CDR3. The V segment lost 3 bases and the J segment 3 bases; nucleotides outside the gene matches: 7. The CDR3 here is CASSGQGGRTDTQYF. CDR3 DNA sequence: TGTGCCAGCAGCGGACAGGGTGGTAGAACAGATACGCAGTATTTT.

V is TRBV5-4 and J is TRBJ2-7; 9 bases agree with TRBD1. V lost 0 bases to trimming and J lost 4 bases; unmatched junction nucleotides: 2. The CDR3 loop spans 14 amino acids. The V gene's germline CDR1 is SGHNT and CDR2 YYREEE (reference sequence). The CDR3: CASSLGDRVYEQYF. The CDR3 DNA follows: TGTGCCAGCAGCTTGGGGGACAGGGTATACGAGCAGTACTTC. Looking up the rest from reference TRBV5-4 and TRBJ2-7 gives the full variable domain: ETGVTQSPTHLIKTRGQQVTLRCSSQSGHNTVSWYQQALGQGPQFIFQYYREEENGRGNFPPRFSGLQFPNYSSELNVNALELDDSALYLCASSLGDRVYEQYFGPGTRLTVT.

V usage is TRBV9 and J usage is TRBJ2-2, with 15 bases matching TRBD2. The germline V gene encodes CDR1 SGDLS and CDR2 YYNGEE. This CDR3 spans 21 amino acids. The junction had 11 bases not matched to a gene; V was cut back by 1 base and J by 1 base. This chain's CDR3 is CASSVSPRTSGRVGNTGELFF. The CDR3 bases are TGTGCCAGCAGCGTATCTCCCCGGACTAGCGGGAGGGTTGGGAACACCGGGGAGCTGTTTTTT.

This clone was picked up one time. The CDR3 nucleotides read TGTGCCAGCAGCTTGGCCGGGAGGGCGGGCAATGAGCAGTTCTTC. Translated: CASSLAGRAGNEQFF. V and J are TRBV5-4 and TRBJ2-1; 8 nucleotides agree with TRBD2. Germline values: CDR1 SGHNT, CDR2 YYREEE (reference sequence). The trim removed 0 bases at V and 6 bases at J, leaving 5 bases unmatched. The CDR3 spans 15 residues.

The V call is TRBV28, the J call TRBJ2-1, with a weak D call TRBD2 (6 bases). The CDR3 totals 16 residues. CDR1 and CDR2 (germline): MDHEN, SYDVKM. Trimming shortened V by 4 bases and J by 7 bases, and 20 bases separated the two germline ends. The CDR3 spells CASSSPRGYPGNEQFF. CDR3 bases: TGTGCCAGCAGTTCTCCCCGGGGGTACCCCGGTAATGAGCAGTTCTTC.

This clone was seen once. CDR3 bases: TGCGCCAGCAGCTTGGGGGCGTTGGGGGACGAGTACGAGCAGTACTTC. It is translated as CASSLGALGDEYEQYF. This rearrangement joins TRBV5-1 to TRBJ2-7; tentatively, D is TRBD1 or TRBD2 (5 bases each). CDR1 and CDR2 (germline): SGHRS, YFSETQ. V was pared by 0 bases and J by 4 bases, with 17 bases between. The CDR3 runs to 16 residues.

The rearrangement links TRBV30 to TRBJ2-5, with 13 bases matching TRBD2. In germline, CDR1 is GTSNPN, CDR2 SVGIG (reference sequence). V lost 0 bases and J lost 2; bases outside the gene matches: 3. The CDR3 extends over 16 amino acids. CDR3: CAWSVETSGRQETQYF. For the CDR3, the DNA is TGTGCCTGGAGTGTCGAGACTAGCGGGAGGCAAGAGACCCAGTACTTC. Variable domain in full (rest from reference TRBV30 and TRBJ2-5): SQTIHQWPATLVQPVGSPLSLECTVEGTSNPNLYWYRQAAGRGLQLLFYSVGIGQISSEVPQNLSASRPQDRQFILSSKKLLLSDSGFYLCAWSVETSGRQETQYFGPGTRLLVL.

The chain links TRBV18 to TRBJ2-2; D is uncertain. Trimming stripped 1 base from V and 4 bases from J, with 19 bases between. Germline CDR1 reads KGHSH; CDR2 reads LQKENI. The CDR3 covers 18 residues. The CDR3 DNA sequence: TGTGCCAGCTCACCACTTAGTGCCAATATAAGGCCCACCGGGGAGCTGTTTTTT. This codes for CASSPLSANIRPTGELFF.